This TCR beta chain emerged from a study of T cell changes during pregnancy in multiple sclerosis. With V trimmed by 7 bases and J by 1 base, 3 bases remained unmatched. Germline lookup yields CDR1 PRHDT and CDR2 FYEKMQ (reference sequence). This CDR3 is 13 amino acids long. The repertoire was sequenced with immunoSEQ multiplex PCR; TCRdb's copy has only in-frame clones and lacks some. The data contain more than 80,000 clones, around 90% of them seen just once; the ten biggest clones take up 1.5% to 2%. The sequence derives from a female donor with multiple sclerosis, enrolled in a pregnancy study. Sequenced here: peripheral blood, sampled after pregnancy. The V and J genes are TRBV13 and TRBJ2-7, with TRBD2 matching over 8 bases. The CDR3 bases are TGTGCCAGCACGCGGGGGGTATCCTACGAGCAGTACTTC. Its translation: CASTRGVSYEQYF. Together with reference TRBV13 and TRBJ2-7, the CDR3 gives the full variable domain: AAGVIQSPRHLIKEKRETATLKCYPIPRHDTVYWYQQGPGQDPQFLISFYEKMQSDKGSIPDRFSAQQFSDYHSELNMSSLELGDSALYFCASTRGVSYEQYFGPGTRLTVT.